The source of this T cell receptor (beta chain) is a study of technical replicates of blood from several donors. TCRdb's table, derived via immunoSEQ multiplex PCR, lists solely in-frame clones and lacks some. The table has about 85,000 clones, just under 95% seen once; the top ten hold over 0.2%. Trimming removed 1 base from V and 12 bases from J; junction bases left unmatched: 4. CDR3 length equals 13 residues. CDR1 LNHDA and CDR2 SQIVND come from the germline V gene (reference sequence). This clonotype originated in a human donor in good health. The V gene is TRBV19, the J gene TRBJ2-1; 9 nucleotides line up with TRBD2. The sequenced material came from T cells isolated from PBMCs. CDR3 residues: CASSIGSGRWQFF. DNA for the CDR3: TGTGCCAGTAGTATAGGTAGCGGGAGATGGCAGTTCTTC.